This T cell receptor beta chain was sequenced for a study of blood T cell repertoires in COVID-19. Germline V CDR1 and CDR2: LGHNA, YSLEER. V was clipped by 1 base and J by 1 base; unmatched bases: 7. This CDR3 spans 17 amino acids. Sequencing was performed with immunoSEQ multiplex PCR; in TCRdb, only in-frame clones are kept and a portion is missing. This table holds roughly 100,000 clones, 75% to 90% found once. The V gene is TRBV4-3, the J gene TRBJ1-1; 9 positions match TRBD1. The sequence was obtained from a human donor in a cohort sampled during active COVID-19. The source material was peripheral blood. The CDR3 spells CASSQAPDRGRNTEAFF. CDR3 sequence (DNA): TGCGCCAGCAGCCAAGCCCCGGACAGGGGAAGGAACACTGAAGCTTTCTTT.